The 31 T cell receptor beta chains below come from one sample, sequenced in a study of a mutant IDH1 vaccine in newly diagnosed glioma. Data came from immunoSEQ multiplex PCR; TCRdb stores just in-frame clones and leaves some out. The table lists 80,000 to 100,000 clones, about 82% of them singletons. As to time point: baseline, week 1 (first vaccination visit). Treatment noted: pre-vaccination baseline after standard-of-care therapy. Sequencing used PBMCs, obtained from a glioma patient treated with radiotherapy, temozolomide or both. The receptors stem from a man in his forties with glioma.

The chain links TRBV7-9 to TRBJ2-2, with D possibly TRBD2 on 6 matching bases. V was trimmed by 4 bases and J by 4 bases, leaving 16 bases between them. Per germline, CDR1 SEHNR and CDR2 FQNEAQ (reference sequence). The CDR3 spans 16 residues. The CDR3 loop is CASSSPVEGGTGELFF. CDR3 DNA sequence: TGTGCCAGCAGCTCCCCGGTGGAGGGAGGCACCGGGGAGCTGTTTTTT. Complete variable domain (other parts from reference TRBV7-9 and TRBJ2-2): DTGVSQNPRHKITKRGQNVTFRCDPISEHNRLYWYRQTLGQGPEFLTYFQNEAQLEKSRLLSDRFSAERPKGSFSTLEIQRTEQGDSAMYLCASSSPVEGGTGELFFGEGSRLTVL.

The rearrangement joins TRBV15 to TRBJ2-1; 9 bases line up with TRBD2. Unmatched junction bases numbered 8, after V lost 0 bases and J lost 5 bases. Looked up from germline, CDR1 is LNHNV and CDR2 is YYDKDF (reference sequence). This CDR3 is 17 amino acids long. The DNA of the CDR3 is TGTGCCACCAGCAGAGATCGGGCTAGCGGGGAGGACAATGAGCAGTTCTTC. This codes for CATSRDRASGEDNEQFF.

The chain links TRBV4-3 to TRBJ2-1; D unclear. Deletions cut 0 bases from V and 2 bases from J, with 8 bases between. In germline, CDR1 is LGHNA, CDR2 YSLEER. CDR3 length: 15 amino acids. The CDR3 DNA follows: TGCGCCAGCAGCCAAGAAGGCAGGCCCTACAATGAGCAGTTCTTC. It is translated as CASSQEGRPYNEQFF.

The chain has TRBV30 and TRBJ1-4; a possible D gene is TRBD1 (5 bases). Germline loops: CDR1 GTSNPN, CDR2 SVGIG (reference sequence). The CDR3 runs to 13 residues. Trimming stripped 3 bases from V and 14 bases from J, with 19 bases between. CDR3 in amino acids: CAWSVNTGEELFF. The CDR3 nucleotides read TGTGCCTGGAGCGTTAATACGGGGGAAGAGCTGTTTTTT.

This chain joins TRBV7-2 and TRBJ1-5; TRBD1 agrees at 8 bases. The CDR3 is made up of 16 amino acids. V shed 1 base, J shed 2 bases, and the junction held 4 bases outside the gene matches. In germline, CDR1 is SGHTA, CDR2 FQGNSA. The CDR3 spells CASSLVSDRGNQPQHF. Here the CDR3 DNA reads TGTGCCAGCAGCTTAGTCTCGGACAGGGGCAATCAGCCCCAGCATTTT.

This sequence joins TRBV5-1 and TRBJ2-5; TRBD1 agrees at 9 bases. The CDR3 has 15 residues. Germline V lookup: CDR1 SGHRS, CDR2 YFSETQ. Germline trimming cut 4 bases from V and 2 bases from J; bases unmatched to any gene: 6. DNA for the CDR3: TGCGCCAGCAGCGGCGGGACAGGGCCTCAAGAGACCCAGTACTTC. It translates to CASSGGTGPQETQYF.

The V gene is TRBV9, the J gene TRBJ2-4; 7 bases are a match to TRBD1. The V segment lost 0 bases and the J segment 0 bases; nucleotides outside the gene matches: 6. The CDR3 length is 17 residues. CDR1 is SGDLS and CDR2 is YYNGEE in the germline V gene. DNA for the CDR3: TGTGCCAGCAGCGTAGCGCCGACAGGGTCAGCCAAAAACATTCAGTACTTC. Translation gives CASSVAPTGSAKNIQYF.

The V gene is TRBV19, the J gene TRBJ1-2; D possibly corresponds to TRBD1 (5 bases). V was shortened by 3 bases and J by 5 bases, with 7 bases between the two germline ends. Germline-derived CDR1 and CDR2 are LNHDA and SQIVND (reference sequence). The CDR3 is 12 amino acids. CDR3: CASSMAGYGYTF. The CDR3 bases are TGTGCCAGTAGTATGGCAGGGTATGGCTACACCTTC.

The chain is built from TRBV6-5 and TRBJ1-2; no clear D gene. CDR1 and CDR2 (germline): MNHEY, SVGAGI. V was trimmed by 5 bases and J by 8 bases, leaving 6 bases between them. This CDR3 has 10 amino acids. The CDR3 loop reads CASSQVGYTF. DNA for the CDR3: TGTGCCAGCAGTCAAGTGGGCTACACCTTC.

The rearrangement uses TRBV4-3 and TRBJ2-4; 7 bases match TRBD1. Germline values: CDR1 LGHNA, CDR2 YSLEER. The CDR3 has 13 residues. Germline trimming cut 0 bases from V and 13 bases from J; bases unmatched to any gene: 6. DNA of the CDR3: TGCGCCAGCAGCCAAGAACGAAGGGGGCGACAGTACTTC. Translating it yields CASSQERRGRQYF.

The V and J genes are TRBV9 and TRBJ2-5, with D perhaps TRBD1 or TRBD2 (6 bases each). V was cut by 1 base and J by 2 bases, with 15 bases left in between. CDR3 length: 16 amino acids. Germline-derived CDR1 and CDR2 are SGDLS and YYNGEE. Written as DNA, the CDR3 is TGTGCCAGCAGCGTACTGGGAGGTCAGGGGCAAGAGACCCAGTACTTC. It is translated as CASSVLGGQGQETQYF.

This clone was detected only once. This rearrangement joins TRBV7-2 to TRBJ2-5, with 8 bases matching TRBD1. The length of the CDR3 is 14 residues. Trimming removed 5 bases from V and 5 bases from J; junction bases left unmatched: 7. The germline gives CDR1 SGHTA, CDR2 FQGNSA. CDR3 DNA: TGTGCCAGCAGCCGGAGGACAGGGATGGAGACCCAGTACTTC. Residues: CASSRRTGMETQYF.

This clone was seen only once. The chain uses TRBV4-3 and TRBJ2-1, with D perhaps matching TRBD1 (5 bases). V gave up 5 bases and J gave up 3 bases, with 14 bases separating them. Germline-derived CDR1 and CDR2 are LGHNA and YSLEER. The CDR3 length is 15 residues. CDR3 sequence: CASSVKGQSYNEQFF. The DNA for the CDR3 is TGCGCCAGCAGCGTCAAGGGGCAGAGCTACAATGAGCAGTTCTTC.

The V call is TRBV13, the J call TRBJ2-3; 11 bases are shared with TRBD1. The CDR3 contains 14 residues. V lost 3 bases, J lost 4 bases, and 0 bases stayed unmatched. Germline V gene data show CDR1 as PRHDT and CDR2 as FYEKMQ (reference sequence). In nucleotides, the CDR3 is TGTGCCAGCAGCTTGGGACAGGGGGCAGATACGCAGTATTTT. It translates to CASSLGQGADTQYF.

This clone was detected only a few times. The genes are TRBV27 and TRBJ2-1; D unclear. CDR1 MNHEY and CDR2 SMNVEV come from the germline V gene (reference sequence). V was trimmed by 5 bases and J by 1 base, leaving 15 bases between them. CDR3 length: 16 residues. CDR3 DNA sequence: TGTGCCAGCAGTACCCGCTCCCAGCTATCCTACAATGAGCAGTTCTTC. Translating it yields CASSTRSQLSYNEQFF.

The chain's CDR3 is CASSQDKAGRSPLHF. The CDR3 nucleotides read TGCGCCAGCAGCCAAGATAAGGCAGGGAGATCACCCCTCCACTTT. The V and J genes are TRBV4-3 and TRBJ1-6; perhaps TRBD1 as D (5 bases). The germline gives CDR1 LGHNA, CDR2 YSLEER. The CDR3 totals 15 residues. Between the trimmed V and J ends, which lost 0 bases and 10 bases, there was a span of 13 bases.

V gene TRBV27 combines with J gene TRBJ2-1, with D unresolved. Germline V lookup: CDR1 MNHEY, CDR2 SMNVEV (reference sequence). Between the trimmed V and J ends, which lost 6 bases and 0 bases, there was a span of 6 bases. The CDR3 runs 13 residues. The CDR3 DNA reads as TGTGCCAGCAGCCACCGCTCCTACAATGAGCAGTTCTTC. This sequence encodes CASSHRSYNEQFF.

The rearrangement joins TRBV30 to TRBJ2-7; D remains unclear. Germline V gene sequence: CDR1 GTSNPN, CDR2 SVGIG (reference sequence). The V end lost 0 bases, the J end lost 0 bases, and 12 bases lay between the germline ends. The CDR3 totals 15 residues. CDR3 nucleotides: TGTGCCTGGAGTGTACGGATCTGGAACTCCTACGAGCAGTACTTC. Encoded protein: CAWSVRIWNSYEQYF.

This chain's CDR3 is CASTEGVLRYF. Here the CDR3 DNA reads TGTGCCAGCACCGAAGGGGTACTCAGGTACTTC. V gene TRBV19 combines with J gene TRBJ2-5; weak D call: TRBD1 (5 bases). There are 11 residues in the CDR3. V dropped 9 bases and J dropped 13 bases, with 18 bases sitting between them. Per the germline V gene, CDR1 is LNHDA and CDR2 is SQIVND (reference sequence).

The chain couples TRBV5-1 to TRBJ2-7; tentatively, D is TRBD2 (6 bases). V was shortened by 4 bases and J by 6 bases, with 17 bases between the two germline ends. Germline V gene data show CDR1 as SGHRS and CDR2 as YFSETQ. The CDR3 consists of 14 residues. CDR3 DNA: TGCGCCAGCAGCGGGGGGACTTTCCCCCGCGAGCAGTACTTC. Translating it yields CASSGGTFPREQYF.

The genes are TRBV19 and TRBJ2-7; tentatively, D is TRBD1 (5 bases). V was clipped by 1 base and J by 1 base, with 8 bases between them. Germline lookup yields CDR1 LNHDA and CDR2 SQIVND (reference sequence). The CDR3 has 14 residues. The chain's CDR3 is CASSIAQGSYEQYF. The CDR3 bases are TGTGCCAGTAGTATAGCCCAGGGTTCCTACGAGCAGTACTTC. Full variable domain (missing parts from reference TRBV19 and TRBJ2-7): DGGITQSPKYLFRKEGQNVTLSCEQNLNHDAMYWYRQDPGQGLRLIYYSQIVNDFQKGDIAEGYSVSREKKESFPLTVTSAQKNPTAFYLCASSIAQGSYEQYFGPGTRLTVT.

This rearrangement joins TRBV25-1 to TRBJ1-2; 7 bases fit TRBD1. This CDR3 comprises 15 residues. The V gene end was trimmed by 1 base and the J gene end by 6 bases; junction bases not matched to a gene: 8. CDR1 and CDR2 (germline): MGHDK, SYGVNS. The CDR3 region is CASSEFKGAGNGYTF. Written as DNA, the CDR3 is TGTGCCAGCAGTGAATTTAAGGGGGCAGGGAATGGCTACACCTTC.

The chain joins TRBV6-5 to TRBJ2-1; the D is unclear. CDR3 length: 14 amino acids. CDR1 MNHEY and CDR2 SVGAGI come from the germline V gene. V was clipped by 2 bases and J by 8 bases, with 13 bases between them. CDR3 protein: CASSYPGLGDEQFF. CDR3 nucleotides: TGTGCCAGCAGTTACCCGGGCCTTGGCGATGAGCAGTTCTTC.

DNA of the CDR3: TGTGCCAGCAGTTACAGGGGAAAGTACGAGCAGTACTTC. Protein product: CASSYRGKYEQYF. The genes are TRBV6-6 and TRBJ2-7; tentatively, D is TRBD1 (5 bases). The CDR3 totals 13 residues. The V end lost 2 bases, the J end lost 4 bases, and 9 bases lay between the germline ends. From germline, CDR1 is MNHNY and CDR2 SVGAGI (reference sequence).

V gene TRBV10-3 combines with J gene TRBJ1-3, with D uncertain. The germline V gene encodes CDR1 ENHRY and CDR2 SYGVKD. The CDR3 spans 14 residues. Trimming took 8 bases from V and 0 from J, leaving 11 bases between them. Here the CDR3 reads CAIVRESSGNTIYF. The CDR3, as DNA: TGTGCCATCGTAAGAGAGAGCTCTGGAAACACCATATATTTT.

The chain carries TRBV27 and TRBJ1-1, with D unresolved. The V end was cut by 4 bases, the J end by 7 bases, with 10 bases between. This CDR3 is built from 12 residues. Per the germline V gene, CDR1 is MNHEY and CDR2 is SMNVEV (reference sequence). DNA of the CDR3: TGTGCCAGCAGTTCATCAAGGAATGAAGCTTTCTTT. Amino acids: CASSSSRNEAFF.

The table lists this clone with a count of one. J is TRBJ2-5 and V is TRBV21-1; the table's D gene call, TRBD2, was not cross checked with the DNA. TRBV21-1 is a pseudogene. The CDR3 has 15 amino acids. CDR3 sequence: CASSKTSGSGETQYF. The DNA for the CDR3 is TGTGCCAGCAGCAAGACTAGCGGGTCCGGAGAGACCCAGTACTTC.

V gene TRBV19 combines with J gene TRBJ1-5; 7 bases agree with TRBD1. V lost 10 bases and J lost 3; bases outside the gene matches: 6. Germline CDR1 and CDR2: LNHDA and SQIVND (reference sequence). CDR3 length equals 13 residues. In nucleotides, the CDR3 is TGTGCCACTGACGACAGGGTCAATCAGCCCCAGCATTTT. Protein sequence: CATDDRVNQPQHF. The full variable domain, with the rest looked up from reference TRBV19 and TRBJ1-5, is DGGITQSPKYLFRKEGQNVTLSCEQNLNHDAMYWYRQDPGQGLRLIYYSQIVNDFQKGDIAEGYSVSREKKESFPLTVTSAQKNPTAFYLCATDDRVNQPQHFGDGTRLSIL.

CDR3 protein: CARSTGTGGNQPQHF. DNA for the CDR3: TGCGCCAGATCGACCGGGACAGGGGGTAATCAGCCCCAGCATTTT. V and J are TRBV10-2 and TRBJ1-5; the match to TRBD1 covers 11 bases. The germline V gene has CDR1 WSHSY and CDR2 SAAADI. The CDR3 loop spans 15 amino acids. The ends lost 9 bases at V and 4 bases at J; junction bases unmatched: 8.

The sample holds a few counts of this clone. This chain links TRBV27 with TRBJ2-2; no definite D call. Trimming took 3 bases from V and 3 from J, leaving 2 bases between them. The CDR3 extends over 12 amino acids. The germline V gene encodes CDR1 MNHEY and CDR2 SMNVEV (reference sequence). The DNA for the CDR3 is TGTGCCAGCAGTTTTTACACCGGGGAGCTGTTTTTT. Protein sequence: CASSFYTGELFF.

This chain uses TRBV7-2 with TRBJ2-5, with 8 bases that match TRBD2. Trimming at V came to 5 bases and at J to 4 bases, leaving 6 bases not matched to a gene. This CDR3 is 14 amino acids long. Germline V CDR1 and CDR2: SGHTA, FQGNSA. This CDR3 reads CASSVGGVGETQYF. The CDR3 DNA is TGTGCCAGCAGCGTCGGGGGGGTAGGAGAGACCCAGTACTTC.